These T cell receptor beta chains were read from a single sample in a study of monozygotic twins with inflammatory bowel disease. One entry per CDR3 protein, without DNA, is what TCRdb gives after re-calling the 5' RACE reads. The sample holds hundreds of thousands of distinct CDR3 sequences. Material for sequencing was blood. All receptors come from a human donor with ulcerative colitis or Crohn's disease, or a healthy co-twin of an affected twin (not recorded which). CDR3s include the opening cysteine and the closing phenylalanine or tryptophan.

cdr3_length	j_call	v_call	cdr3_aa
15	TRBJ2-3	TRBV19	CASSTTGGGQDTQYF
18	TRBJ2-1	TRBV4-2	CASSQDLAGGRSYNEQFF
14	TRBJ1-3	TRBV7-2	CASSLRTGGNTIYF
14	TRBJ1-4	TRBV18	CASSQGLGGEKLFF
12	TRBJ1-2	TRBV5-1	CASSLQGNGYTF
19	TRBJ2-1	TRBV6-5	CASSYSLAGGRRTYNEQFF
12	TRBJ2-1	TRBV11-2	CASSLDRQVPHF
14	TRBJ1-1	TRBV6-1	CASSGAPTSTEAFF
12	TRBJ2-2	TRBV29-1	CSVVQGTGELFF
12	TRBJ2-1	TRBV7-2	CASSSGPVQQFF
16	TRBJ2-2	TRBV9	CASVAGAGSSTGELFF
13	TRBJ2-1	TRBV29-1	CSVRGRSYNEQFF
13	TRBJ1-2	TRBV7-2	CASSPDLNYGYTF
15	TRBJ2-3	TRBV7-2	CASSLRGRGTDTQYF
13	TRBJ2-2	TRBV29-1	CSVKGQGTGELFF
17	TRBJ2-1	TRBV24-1	CATSDPTPGGTYNEQFF
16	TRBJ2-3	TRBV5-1	CASSPGTSGRGDTQYF
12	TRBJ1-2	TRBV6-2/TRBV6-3	CASKETGYGYTF
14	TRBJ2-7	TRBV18	CASSSSGISYEQYF
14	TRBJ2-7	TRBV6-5	CASSYSVAAGEQYF
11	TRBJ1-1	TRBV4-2	CASSQEAKAFF
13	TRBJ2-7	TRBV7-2	CASSLARRGEQYF
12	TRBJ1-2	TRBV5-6	CASTRDLKSYTF
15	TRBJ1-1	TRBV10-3	CAISVGREMNTEAFF
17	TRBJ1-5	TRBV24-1	CATSDPSLGGTNQPQHF
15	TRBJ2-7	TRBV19	CASSSPGTRIREQYF
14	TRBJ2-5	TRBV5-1	CASSSSGEGETQYF
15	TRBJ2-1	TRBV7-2	CASSLGGGVYNEQFF
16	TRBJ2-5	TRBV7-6	CASSMTSGGTGETQYF
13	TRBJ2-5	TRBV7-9	CASSPKYQETQYF
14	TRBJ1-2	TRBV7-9	CASSLGGTGPGYTF
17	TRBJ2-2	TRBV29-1	CSVEDRGEGPNTGELFF
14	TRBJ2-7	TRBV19	CASSMADISYEQYF
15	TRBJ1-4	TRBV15	CATSREDRGQEKLFF
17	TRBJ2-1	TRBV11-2	CASSPYLGGGRAHEQFF
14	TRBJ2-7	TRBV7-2	CASSRSGRGYEQYF